This T cell receptor beta chain is drawn from a study of blood T cell repertoires in COVID-19. The V end was cut by 6 bases, the J end by 2 bases, with 10 bases between. This CDR3 comprises 13 residues. Germline CDR1 and CDR2: SNHLY and FYNNEI. Clones were sequenced by immunoSEQ multiplex PCR, and TCRdb holds only the in-frame ones, with some missing. This table has a few hundred thousand clones, roughly nine tenths appearing once. Cohorts were determined from participant-reported clinical history. Recovery among Cohort 3 donors was established by two negative PCRs, clearance, or symptom resolution. The source of this sequence is a woman aged 25 to 39 who had recovered from COVID-19. The chain couples TRBV2 to TRBJ1-2, with D maybe TRBD1 (6 bases). The sample was PBMCs or T cells enriched from blood (not recorded which). The CDR3 DNA reads as TGTGCCAGCAGCGAGACAGGAAACTATGGCTACACCTTC. It encodes CASSETGNYGYTF. Complete variable domain (other parts from reference TRBV2 and TRBJ1-2): EPEVTQTPSHQVTQMGQEVILRCVPISNHLYFYWYRQILGQKVEFLVSFYNNEISEKSEIFDDQFSVERPDGSNFTLKIRSTKLEDSAMYFCASSETGNYGYTFGSGTRLTVV.